This note documents a single T cell receptor (beta chain) sequence. TCRdb's table, derived via immunoSEQ multiplex PCR, lists solely in-frame clones and lacks some. The data show roughly 83,000 clones, more than 75% seen once. The sample originates from a study of control samples from healthy donors and cancer patients. Input material: blood. The source of this sequence is a woman aged 55-70 years in good health.

This CDR3 reads CASSPSTYEQYF. The CDR3 region has the DNA TGTGCCAGCAGCCCCTCAACCTACGAGCAGTACTTC. The chain has TRBV6-2 or TRBV6-3 and TRBJ2-7; D gene uncertain. The CDR3 contains 12 residues. Trimming stripped 6 bases from V and 2 bases from J, with 8 bases between. CDR1 is MNHEY and CDR2 is SVGEGT in the germline V gene.